The 17 T cell receptor beta chains listed next were all sequenced from one sample in a study of blood T cell repertoires in COVID-19. The method was immunoSEQ multiplex PCR; TCRdb's version includes in-frame clones alone and lacks a portion of them. The sample comprises around 230,000 clones, 85% of which are singletons, and 4.5% to 5.5% rests with the top ten. What was sequenced was peripheral blood. Receptor source: a man between 50 and 59 years old with COVID-19, enrolled during active disease.

This chain connects TRBV5-1 to TRBJ1-4, with TRBD1 matching 11 bases. The CDR3 totals 14 residues. CDR1 and CDR2 from the germline V gene are SGHRS and YFSETQ. Unmatched junction bases numbered 7, after V lost 4 bases and J lost 11 bases. CDR3 bases: TGCGCCAGCAGCCACGGACAGGGGGCGGGGAAACTGTTTTTT. It is translated as CASSHGQGAGKLFF.

V is TRBV6-5 and J is TRBJ1-1; TRBD1 matches 9 bases. Trimming removed 6 bases from V and 4 bases from J; junction bases left unmatched: 9. The CDR3 spans 15 residues. CDR1 and CDR2 from the germline V gene are MNHEY and SVGAGI. The CDR3 bases are TGTGCCAGCAGCATAGCCGGGACAGGGAGCACTGAAGCTTTCTTT. This gives the protein CASSIAGTGSTEAFF.

DNA for the CDR3: TGTGCCAGCAGGGCCGGGACAGGAGTTTTTCCCTCAACTAATGAAAAACTGTTTTTT. Translated, it gives CASRAGTGVFPSTNEKLFF. The chain carries TRBV7-9 and TRBJ1-4, with 8 bases fitting TRBD1. With 6 bases clipped from V and 0 bases from J, the junction kept 15 bases outside the gene matches. The germline V gene has CDR1 SEHNR and CDR2 FQNEAQ (reference sequence). CDR3 length equals 19 residues.

This chain uses TRBV9 with TRBJ1-2; 9 bases match TRBD1. This CDR3 is 13 amino acids long. Germline CDR1 SGDLS, CDR2 YYNGEE. Trimming cost V 4 bases and J 4 bases; bases outside gene matches: 2. As DNA, the CDR3 is TGTGCCAGCAGCCGACAGGGGGGCTATGGCTACACCTTC. Amino acids: CASSRQGGYGYTF.

This chain connects TRBV29-1 to TRBJ2-5; 7 nucleotides match TRBD1. Germline assignment: CDR1 SQVTM and CDR2 ANQGSEA. V gave up 5 bases and J gave up 4 bases; unmatched junction bases: 7. The CDR3 consists of 13 residues. CDR3 nucleotides: TGCAGCGTTTGTTCCCCAGGGGGAGAGACCCAGTACTTC. Translating it yields CSVCSPGGETQYF.

The chain is built from TRBV7-2 and TRBJ2-5, with 10 bases identical to TRBD2. The CDR3 contains 18 residues. The germline V gene has CDR1 SGHTA and CDR2 FQGNSA. Unmatched junction bases numbered 9, after V lost 0 bases and J lost 2 bases. CDR3 sequence (DNA): TGTGCCAGCAGCTTAGCGAGTAGCGGGGGGTTGATACAAGAGACCCAGTACTTC. Translating it yields CASSLASSGGLIQETQYF.

The chain uses TRBV27 and TRBJ1-2; the D gene is possibly TRBD1 (6 bases). With 1 base removed from V and 0 bases from J, the gap between germline ends came to 24 bases. Looked up from germline, CDR1 is MNHEY and CDR2 is SMNVEV (reference sequence). This CDR3 contains 20 residues. CDR3 sequence (DNA): TGTGCCAGCAGTTTATTAGGATTCCGGGGGGGGCAGGTTCCTAACTATGGCTACACCTTC. This translates into CASSLLGFRGGQVPNYGYTF.

This clone was recorded a few times. The chain has TRBV6-6 and TRBJ2-2; 7 bases map to TRBD1. The germline gives CDR1 MNHNY, CDR2 SVGAGI (reference sequence). This CDR3 has 13 residues. V lost 8 bases and J lost 0; bases outside the gene matches: 0. For the CDR3, the DNA is TGTGCCAGCGGGACAGCGAACACCGGGGAGCTGTTTTTT. Translating it yields CASGTANTGELFF.

The chain combines TRBV20-1 with TRBJ2-7; 7 bases align to TRBD1. The CDR3 has 16 amino acids. J lost 6 bases, V lost 3 bases, and 17 bases had no gene match. Germline CDR1 reads DFQATT; CDR2 reads SNEGSKA (reference sequence). CDR3 nucleotides: TGCAGTGCTAGTGCGTATCCACAGGGACAGCGAGGCGAGCAGTACTTC. Its translation is CSASAYPQGQRGEQYF.

V gene TRBV29-1 combines with J gene TRBJ2-3, with 9 bases fitting TRBD2. The V and J ends lost 4 bases and 2 bases, in that order; junction bases with no gene match: 13. CDR3 size: 17 residues. CDR1 is SQVTM, CDR2 ANQGSEA, per germline. The CDR3 loop reads CSVVGFASSGNTDTQYF. DNA of the CDR3: TGCAGCGTTGTTGGATTCGCGTCTAGCGGGAACACAGATACGCAGTATTTT.

The chain employs TRBV19 and TRBJ2-3; 8 nucleotides agree with TRBD2. The CDR3 is 15 amino acids. V dropped 5 bases and J dropped 5; count of bases not matched to a gene: 9. Germline CDR1 and CDR2: LNHDA and SQIVND (reference sequence). The CDR3 sequence is CASSPRGGRGDTQYF. The CDR3 DNA reads as TGTGCCAGTAGTCCCCGGGGGGGGCGAGGAGATACGCAGTATTTT.

This clone was counted once. The V call is TRBV5-1, the J call TRBJ2-7; D gene uncertain. This CDR3 is built from 15 residues. Deletions cut 2 bases from V and 3 bases from J, with 15 bases between. In germline, CDR1 is SGHRS, CDR2 YFSETQ. CDR3 nucleotides: TGCGCCAGCAGCTTCATCGTCGGCGGAATCTACGAGCAGTACTTC. This encodes CASSFIVGGIYEQYF.

The rearrangement joins TRBV10-3 to TRBJ1-1; unclear D gene. The germline gives CDR1 ENHRY, CDR2 SYGVKD. V was shortened by 4 bases and J by 3 bases, with 12 bases between the two germline ends. CDR3 size: 14 residues. The CDR3 spells CAISAQKFDTEAFF. In nucleotides, the CDR3 is TGTGCCATCAGTGCTCAGAAATTTGACACTGAAGCTTTCTTT.

The rearrangement uses TRBV13 and TRBJ2-7; possible D gene TRBD1, 6 bases. The length of the CDR3 is 15 residues. Germline CDR1 and CDR2: PRHDT and FYEKMQ (reference sequence). Trimming cost V 5 bases and J 0 bases, with 14 bases left between them. Here the CDR3 reads CASSQRDKNSYEQYF. The DNA of the CDR3 is TGTGCCAGCAGCCAGAGGGACAAAAACTCCTACGAGCAGTACTTC.

The V and J genes are TRBV2 and TRBJ1-6; 9 bases map to TRBD1. V lost 11 bases, J lost 0 bases, and 8 bases stayed unmatched. From germline, CDR1 is SNHLY and CDR2 FYNNEI. This CDR3 spans 16 amino acids. The CDR3 region has the DNA TGTGCCGGACATCCGGGACAGGGCTCCTATAATTCACCCCTCCACTTT. This gives the protein CAGHPGQGSYNSPLHF.

CDR3 bases: TGTGCCAGCAGTTACGGGACTAGTCTCGAGCAGTACTTC. This translates into CASSYGTSLEQYF. The V call is TRBV6-2 or TRBV6-3, the J call TRBJ2-7; TRBD2 matches at 8 bases. The CDR3 runs 13 residues. Per germline, CDR1 MNHEY and CDR2 SVGEGT. With 2 bases clipped from V and 6 bases from J, the junction kept 3 bases outside the gene matches.

In DNA, the CDR3 is TGTGCCAGCAGCCCGTCGAACACCGGGGAGCTGTTTTTT. It encodes CASSPSNTGELFF. J is TRBJ2-2 and V is TRBV12-3 or TRBV12-4, with D unclear. The CDR3 covers 13 residues. V lost 6 bases to trimming and J lost 0 bases, with 5 bases between them.